The 14 T cell receptor beta chains below come from one sample, sequenced in a study of cytomegalovirus exposure and HLA in healthy donors (dated by TCRdb to about 2017). The library was obtained by the immunoSEQ multiplex PCR assay. For the multiplex PCR, a mixture combining 60 forward primers for TCR Vbeta segments and 13 reverse primers for TCR Jbeta segments was used. As stored in TCRdb, this immuneACCESS dataset retains in-frame rearrangements with V and J assigned. A fraction of the clones does not appear; measured against another copy, unresolved V genes explain less than half of the discrepancy, and the remainder lacks a known reason. For this sample the table gives some 100,000 clones, of which approximately 70% were detected only once. The ten largest clones represent around 16% of the sample. Sample: PBMCs. These receptors came from a woman aged 50 to 60 in good health and CMV-seropositive.

V and J are TRBV19 and TRBJ1-1; unclear D gene. Germline assignment: CDR1 LNHDA and CDR2 SQIVND (reference sequence). This CDR3 region has 11 residues. Trimming removed 4 bases from V and 10 bases from J, with 10 bases in between. The CDR3 spells CASSTSRGAFF. Here the CDR3 DNA reads TGTGCCAGTAGTACCTCTAGAGGAGCTTTCTTT.

As for this clone: No conserved phenylalanine or tryptophan ends this CDR3, so it is likely a read error. This chain uses TRBV28 with TRBJ2-7; D gene uncertain. With 3 bases removed from V and 6 bases from J, the gap between germline ends came to 9 bases. The germline V gene has CDR1 MDHEN and CDR2 SYDVKM. This CDR3 has 12 residues. The CDR3 DNA follows: TGTGCCAGCAGTTTGGTGGAGAGCGAGCAGTACTCC. This codes for CASSLVESEQYS.

The V call is TRBV7-9, the J call TRBJ2-2, with D perhaps TRBD2 (6 bases). With 1 base removed from V and 4 bases from J, the gap between germline ends came to 7 bases. From germline, CDR1 is SEHNR and CDR2 FQNEAQ (reference sequence). The CDR3 covers 14 residues. The chain's CDR3 is CASSLGGTTGELFF. The CDR3 coding sequence is TGTGCCAGCAGCTTAGGCGGGACCACCGGGGAGCTGTTTTTT.

The rearrangement uses TRBV19 and TRBJ1-2, with 9 bases aligning to TRBD1. V was clipped by 3 bases and J by 8 bases; unmatched bases: 10. Germline V CDR1 and CDR2: LNHDA, SQIVND (reference sequence). The CDR3 length is 15 residues. The CDR3 is CASSISQQGAGGYTF. In DNA, the CDR3 is TGTGCCAGTAGTATCTCACAACAGGGGGCTGGAGGCTACACCTTC.

The CDR3 nucleotides are TGCAGTGCAGCCGCAAAGCTAGGCTACACCTTC. Translating it yields CSAAAKLGYTF. The genes are TRBV20-1 and TRBJ1-2; D unclear. Per germline, CDR1 DFQATT and CDR2 SNEGSKA (reference sequence). Trimming removed 6 bases at V and 8 bases at J, with 13 bases between. CDR3 length: 11 amino acids.

This chain joins TRBV7-2 and TRBJ2-2; D may be TRBD1 (5 bases). The germline CDR1 and CDR2 sequences are SGHTA and FQGNSA. This CDR3 has 15 residues. V was clipped by 4 bases and J by 6 bases, with 15 bases between them. CDR3 in amino acids: CASSSPPRAAGELFF. DNA for the CDR3: TGTGCCAGCAGCTCACCCCCCAGGGCCGCCGGGGAGCTGTTTTTT.

The CDR3 nucleotides read TGTGCCAGCTCACCAAACGTCGACAGGGGAGGCGGGGAGCTGTTTTTT. It encodes CASSPNVDRGGGELFF. V is TRBV18 and J is TRBJ2-2, with 8 bases fitting TRBD1. Germline V gene lookup returns CDR1 KGHSH and CDR2 LQKENI. The CDR3 loop spans 16 amino acids. V dropped 2 bases and J dropped 7; count of bases not matched to a gene: 9.

The table lists this clone with a count of one. This chain joins TRBV2 and TRBJ1-2, with 8 bases fitting TRBD1. CDR3 length: 13 amino acids. Germline CDR1 is SNHLY and CDR2 is FYNNEI. V shed 4 bases and J 7 bases; nucleotides not matched to a gene: 5. DNA of the CDR3: TGTGCCAGCAGTGCCCAGGGGGCGGGTGGCTACACCTTC. This gives the protein CASSAQGAGGYTF.

V usage is TRBV7-2 and J usage is TRBJ2-1; TRBD1 matches at 8 bases. The CDR3 totals 14 residues. Looked up from germline, CDR1 is SGHTA and CDR2 is FQGNSA. V lost 5 bases, J lost 7 bases, and 7 bases stayed unmatched. Here the CDR3 reads CASSPRQGRNEQFF. Written as DNA, the CDR3 is TGTGCCAGCAGCCCACGACAGGGGCGGAATGAGCAGTTCTTC.

Only a few counts were recorded for this clone. This chain links TRBV15 with TRBJ2-3, with 11 bases identical to TRBD2. V shed 5 bases and J 0 bases; nucleotides not matched to a gene: 10. This CDR3 comprises 18 residues. The V gene's germline CDR1 is LNHNV and CDR2 YYDKDF (reference sequence). The DNA of the CDR3 is TGTGCCACCAGCGTTAGGCTAGCGGGGGGACTTAGCACAGATACGCAGTATTTT. Amino acid sequence: CATSVRLAGGLSTDTQYF.

The rearrangement links TRBV5-1 to TRBJ1-2, with D unresolved. The V gene's germline CDR1 is SGHRS and CDR2 YFSETQ. This CDR3 has 13 residues. Between the trimmed V and J ends, which lost 0 bases and 8 bases, there was a span of 11 bases. CDR3 residues: CASSLGGREGYTF. The CDR3 DNA is TGCGCCAGCAGCTTGGGAGGGAGAGAAGGCTACACCTTC.

This sequence joins TRBV9 and TRBJ1-1; D gene uncertain. This CDR3 is 13 amino acids long. Germline loops: CDR1 SGDLS, CDR2 YYNGEE. V dropped 3 bases and J dropped 1 base, with 7 bases sitting between them. CDR3: CASSETSNTEAFF. The CDR3 nucleotides are TGTGCCAGCAGCGAAACTTCGAACACTGAAGCTTTCTTT.

The chain joins TRBV6-1 to TRBJ1-5; D not resolved. The germline V gene encodes CDR1 MNHNS and CDR2 SASEGT. Trimming took off 1 base at V and 1 base at J, with 8 bases between the two ends. CDR3 length: 15 amino acids. DNA of the CDR3: TGTGCCAGCAGTGAAGGCAGATGGAGCAATCAGCCCCAGCATTTT. This encodes CASSEGRWSNQPQHF.

The chain recombines TRBV7-2 with TRBJ2-1; 9 bases are shared with TRBD2. V trimming: 2 bases; J trimming: 7 bases; junction bases outside the gene matches: 15. CDR1 is SGHTA, CDR2 FQGNSA, per germline. The CDR3 spans 18 residues. The CDR3 loop is CASSLLRGGGRAGNEQFF. The CDR3 nucleotides read TGTGCCAGCAGCTTATTACGGGGCGGCGGGAGGGCGGGTAATGAGCAGTTCTTC.